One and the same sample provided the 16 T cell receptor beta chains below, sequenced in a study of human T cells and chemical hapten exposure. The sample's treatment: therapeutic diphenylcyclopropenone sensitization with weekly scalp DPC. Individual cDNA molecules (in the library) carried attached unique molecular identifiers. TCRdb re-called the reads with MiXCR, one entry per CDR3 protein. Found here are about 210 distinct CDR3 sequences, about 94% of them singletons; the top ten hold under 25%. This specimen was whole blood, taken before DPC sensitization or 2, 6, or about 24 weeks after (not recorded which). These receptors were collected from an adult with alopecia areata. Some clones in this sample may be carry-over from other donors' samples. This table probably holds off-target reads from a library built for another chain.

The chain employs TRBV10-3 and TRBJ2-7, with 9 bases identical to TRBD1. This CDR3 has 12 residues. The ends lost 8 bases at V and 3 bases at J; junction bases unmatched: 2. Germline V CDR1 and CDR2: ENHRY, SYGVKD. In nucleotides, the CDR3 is TGTGCCATCGGGACAGGGATCTACGAGCAGTACTTC. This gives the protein CAIGTGIYEQYF.

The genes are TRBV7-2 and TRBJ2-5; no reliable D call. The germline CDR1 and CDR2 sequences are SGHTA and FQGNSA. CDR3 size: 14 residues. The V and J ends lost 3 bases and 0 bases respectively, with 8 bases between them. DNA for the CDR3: TGTGCCAGCAGCTTCGGGCCAAACCAAGAGACCCAGTACTTC. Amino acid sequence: CASSFGPNQETQYF. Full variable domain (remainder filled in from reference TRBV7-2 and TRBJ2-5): GAGVSQSPSNKVTEKGKDVELRCDPISGHTALYWYRQSLGQGLEFLIYFQGNSAPDKSGLPSDRFSAERTGGSVSTLTIQRTQQEDSAVYLCASSFGPNQETQYFGPGTRLLVL.

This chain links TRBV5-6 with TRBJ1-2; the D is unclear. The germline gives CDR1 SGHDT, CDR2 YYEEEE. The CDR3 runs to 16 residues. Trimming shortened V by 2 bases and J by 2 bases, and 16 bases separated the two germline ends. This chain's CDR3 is CASSFASQDQNYGYTF. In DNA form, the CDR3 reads TGTGCCAGCAGCTTTGCATCCCAGGACCAGAACTATGGCTACACCTTC.

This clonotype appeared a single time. Written as DNA, the CDR3 is TGTGCCAGCAGTTTACCAGGAATCACAGATACGCAGTATTTT. This encodes CASSLPGITDTQYF. The rearrangement joins TRBV12-3 or TRBV12-4 to TRBJ2-3; D uncertain. Between the trimmed V and J ends, which lost 2 bases and 2 bases, there was a span of 8 bases. The CDR3 length is 14 residues.

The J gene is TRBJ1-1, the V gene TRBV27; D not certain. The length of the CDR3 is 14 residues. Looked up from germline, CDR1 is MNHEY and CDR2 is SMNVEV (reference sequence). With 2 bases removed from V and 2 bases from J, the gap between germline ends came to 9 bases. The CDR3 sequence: CASSLLQSNTEAFF. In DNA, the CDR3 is TGTGCCAGCAGTTTACTGCAGTCTAACACTGAAGCTTTCTTT.

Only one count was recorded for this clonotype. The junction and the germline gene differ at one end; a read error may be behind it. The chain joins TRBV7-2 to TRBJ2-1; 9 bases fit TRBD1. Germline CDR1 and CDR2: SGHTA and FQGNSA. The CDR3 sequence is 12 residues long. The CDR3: CARSWDRDEQFF. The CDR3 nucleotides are TGTGCCAGGAGCTGGGACAGGGATGAGCAGTTCTTC.

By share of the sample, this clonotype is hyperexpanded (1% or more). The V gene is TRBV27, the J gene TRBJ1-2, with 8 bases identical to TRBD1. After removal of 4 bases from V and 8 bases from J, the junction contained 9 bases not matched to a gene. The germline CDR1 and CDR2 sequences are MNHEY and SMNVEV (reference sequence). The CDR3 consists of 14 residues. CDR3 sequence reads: CASSSGTGSKGYTF. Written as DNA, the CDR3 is TGTGCCAGCAGTTCCGGGACAGGTTCGAAAGGCTACACCTTC.

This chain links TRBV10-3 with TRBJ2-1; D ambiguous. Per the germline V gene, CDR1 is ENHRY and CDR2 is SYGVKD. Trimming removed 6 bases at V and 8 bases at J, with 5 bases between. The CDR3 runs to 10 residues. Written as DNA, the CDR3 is TGTGCCATCAGACCCCATGAGCAGTTCTTC. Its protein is CAIRPHEQFF.

CDR3 sequence: CSASPGGNQPQHF. DNA of the CDR3: TGCAGTGCTAGCCCAGGGGGCAATCAGCCCCAGCATTTT. The chain recombines TRBV20-1 with TRBJ1-5, with D perhaps TRBD1 (6 bases). V lost 3 bases and J lost 2, with 8 bases in between. The CDR3 totals 13 residues. Germline CDR1 is DFQATT and CDR2 is SNEGSKA (reference sequence).

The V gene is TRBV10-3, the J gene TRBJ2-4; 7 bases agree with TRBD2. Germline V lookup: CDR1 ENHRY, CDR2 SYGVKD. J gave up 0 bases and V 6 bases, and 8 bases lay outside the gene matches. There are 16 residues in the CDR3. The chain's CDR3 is CAISQGLAGAKNIQYF. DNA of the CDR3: TGTGCCATCAGCCAAGGCTTAGCGGGAGCCAAAAACATTCAGTACTTC.

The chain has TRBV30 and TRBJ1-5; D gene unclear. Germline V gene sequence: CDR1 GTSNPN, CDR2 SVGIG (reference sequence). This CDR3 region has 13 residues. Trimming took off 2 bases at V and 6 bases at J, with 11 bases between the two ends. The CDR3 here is CAWSPGVGQPQHF. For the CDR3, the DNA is TGTGCCTGGAGTCCCGGGGTTGGTCAGCCCCAGCATTTT.

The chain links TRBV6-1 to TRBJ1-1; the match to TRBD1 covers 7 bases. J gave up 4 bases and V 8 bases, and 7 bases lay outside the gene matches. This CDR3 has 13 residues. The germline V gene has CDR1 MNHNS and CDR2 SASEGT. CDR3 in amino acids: CASQRTGVTEAFF. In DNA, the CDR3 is TGTGCCAGCCAGAGAACAGGGGTCACTGAAGCTTTCTTT.

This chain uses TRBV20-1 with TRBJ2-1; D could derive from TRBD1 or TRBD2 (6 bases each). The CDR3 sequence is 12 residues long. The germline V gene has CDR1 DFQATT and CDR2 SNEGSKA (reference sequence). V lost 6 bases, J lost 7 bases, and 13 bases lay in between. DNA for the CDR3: TGCAGTGCACTGACTAGGGGGAATGAGCAGTTCTTC. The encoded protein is CSALTRGNEQFF.

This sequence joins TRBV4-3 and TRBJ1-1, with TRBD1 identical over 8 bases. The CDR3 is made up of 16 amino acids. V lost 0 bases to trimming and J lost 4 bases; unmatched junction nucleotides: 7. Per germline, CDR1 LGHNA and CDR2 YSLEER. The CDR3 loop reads CASSQDPAGGGTEAFF. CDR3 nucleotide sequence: TGCGCCAGCAGCCAAGATCCCGCAGGGGGCGGCACTGAAGCTTTCTTT.

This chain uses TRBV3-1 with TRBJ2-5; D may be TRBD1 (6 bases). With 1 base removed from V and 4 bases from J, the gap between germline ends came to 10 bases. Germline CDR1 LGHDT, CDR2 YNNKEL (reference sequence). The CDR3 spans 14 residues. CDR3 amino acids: CASSQAQGGETQYF. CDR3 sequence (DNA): TGTGCCAGCAGCCAAGCACAGGGCGGAGAGACCCAGTACTTC.

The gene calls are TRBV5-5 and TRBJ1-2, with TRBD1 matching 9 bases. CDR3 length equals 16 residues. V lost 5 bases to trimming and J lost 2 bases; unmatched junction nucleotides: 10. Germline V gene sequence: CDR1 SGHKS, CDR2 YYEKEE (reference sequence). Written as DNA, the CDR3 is TGTGCCAGCAGGAGAGTCGCCGGGACAGGGAACTATGGCTACACCTTC. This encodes CASRRVAGTGNYGYTF.